Included here is one T cell receptor (beta chain) sequence, with context. Its antigen is currently unknown. This sample was included in a study of early stage breast cancer tumors. The overall study: Most invasive tumors, about 70% of the 16, were ER+/PR+/HER2-.

General study results and limits: Comparing each tissue with blood distinguished tumor from normal in most of the 16 patients.

Produced via immunoSEQ multiplex PCR; TCRdb's table is partial and in-frame only. The repertoire holds tens of thousands of clones, with 74% as singletons. The TCR was taken from a person aged 30-39 years with breast cancer. The sequenced sample was breast tumor tissue.

CDR3 sequence (DNA): TGTGCCTGGAGTGGACAGGGGGGGGAGACCCAGTACTTC. Translation: CAWSGQGGETQYF. This chain uses TRBV30 with TRBJ2-5; 9 nucleotides align to TRBD1. The CDR3 spans 13 residues. CDR1 and CDR2 (germline): GTSNPN, SVGIG (reference sequence). After removal of 1 base from V and 5 bases from J, the junction contained 2 bases not matched to a gene.